What follows are 15 T cell receptor beta chains derived from one specimen sequenced in a study of cytomegalovirus exposure and HLA in healthy donors. It was with 60 Vbeta and 13 Jbeta primers that the PCR ran. TCRdb keeps only in-frame clones here, not all; method: immunoSEQ multiplex PCR. This table holds about 150,000 clones, roughly 9.8% found once. The sample taken for sequencing was PBMCs. Receptors were obtained from a man aged 45-60 years in good health and CMV-seronegative.

This sequence joins TRBV4-1 and TRBJ1-4; possibly TRBD1 for D (5 bases). Per the germline V gene, CDR1 is MGHRA and CDR2 is YSYEKL. The CDR3 contains 13 residues. V was pared by 4 bases and J by 6 bases, with 9 bases between. CDR3: CASSPGLDEKLFF. The CDR3 DNA is TGCGCCAGCAGCCCGGGACTTGATGAAAAACTGTTTTTT.

This chain links TRBV7-2 with TRBJ2-3; TRBD2 aligns across 8 bases. Germline CDR1 and CDR2: SGHTA and FQGNSA. Trimming removed 0 bases from V and 2 bases from J; junction bases left unmatched: 4. The CDR3 is made up of 16 amino acids. This CDR3 is CASSLASGGNTDTQYF. The CDR3 region has the DNA TGTGCCAGCAGCTTAGCCAGCGGGGGAAACACAGATACGCAGTATTTT.

This clone was observed a handful of times. This chain uses TRBV19 with TRBJ1-2, with TRBD1 matching 10 bases. CDR3 length: 15 amino acids. CDR1 and CDR2 from the germline V gene are LNHDA and SQIVND (reference sequence). The ends lost 6 bases at V and 4 bases at J; junction bases unmatched: 8. For the CDR3, the DNA is TGTGCCAGTAGCTCCCGGACAGGGGGGCTCTATGGCTACACCTTC. The encoded protein is CASSSRTGGLYGYTF.

This clone was counted only a few times. V is TRBV4-2 and J is TRBJ2-5; the D gene is possibly TRBD2 (6 bases). CDR1 is LGHNA, CDR2 YNFKEQ, per germline. The CDR3 has 14 residues. The V end was cut by 2 bases, the J end by 5 bases, with 12 bases between. The CDR3 reads CASSQRLGRETQYF. The CDR3 region has the DNA TGTGCCAGCAGCCAACGACTAGGGCGGGAGACCCAGTACTTC.

This chain links TRBV2 with TRBJ1-5; 7 bases agree with TRBD1. This CDR3 is built from 14 residues. J was trimmed by 6 bases and V by 3 bases; bases with no gene match: 5. Germline CDR1 reads SNHLY; CDR2 reads FYNNEI. The CDR3 sequence: CASSERQGPQPQHF. CDR3 nucleotides: TGTGCCAGCAGTGAGCGACAGGGACCTCAGCCCCAGCATTTT.

V is TRBV9 and J is TRBJ2-7, with TRBD2 matching 8 bases. The V segment lost 1 base and the J segment 2 bases; nucleotides outside the gene matches: 5. Germline loops: CDR1 SGDLS, CDR2 YYNGEE. There are 15 residues in the CDR3. The DNA for the CDR3 is TGTGCCAGCAGCGTATCCGGGAGGGCCCCCTACGAGCAGTACTTC. Translated: CASSVSGRAPYEQYF.

The chain recombines TRBV19 with TRBJ1-1, with a weak D call TRBD1 (5 bases). The CDR3 is 15 residues long. Trimming shortened V by 3 bases and J by 0 bases, and 11 bases separated the two germline ends. CDR1 LNHDA and CDR2 SQIVND come from the germline V gene (reference sequence). For the CDR3, the DNA is TGTGCCAGTAGTATTCCCTCAGGGATGAACACTGAAGCTTTCTTT. Translating gives CASSIPSGMNTEAFF. Full variable domain (outside the CDR3, taken from reference TRBV19 and TRBJ1-1): DGGITQSPKYLFRKEGQNVTLSCEQNLNHDAMYWYRQDPGQGLRLIYYSQIVNDFQKGDIAEGYSVSREKKESFPLTVTSAQKNPTAFYLCASSIPSGMNTEAFFGQGTRLTVV.

This clone was observed a handful of times. The chain uses TRBV7-9 and TRBJ1-3; weak D call: TRBD1 (6 bases). Per the germline V gene, CDR1 is SEHNR and CDR2 is FQNEAQ (reference sequence). V lost 3 bases and J lost 1, with 13 bases in between. The length of the CDR3 is 16 residues. CDR3 nucleotide sequence: TGTGCCAGCAGCTTCCGAGGGGGGGAATCTGGAAACACCATATATTTT. It yields the protein CASSFRGGESGNTIYF.

This clone has a handful of counts. This chain links TRBV30 with TRBJ1-2; the match to TRBD1 covers 9 bases. The junction had 13 bases not matched to a gene; V was cut back by 1 base and J by 10 bases. The germline V gene encodes CDR1 GTSNPN and CDR2 SVGIG (reference sequence). The CDR3 totals 15 residues. CDR3 nucleotide sequence: TGTGCCTGGAGTGACCCCCACTTGGGACAGGGAGACTACACCTTC. Its translation: CAWSDPHLGQGDYTF. Complete variable domain (other parts from reference TRBV30 and TRBJ1-2): SQTIHQWPATLVQPVGSPLSLECTVEGTSNPNLYWYRQAAGRGLQLLFYSVGIGQISSEVPQNLSASRPQDRQFILSSKKLLLSDSGFYLCAWSDPHLGQGDYTFGSGTRLTVV.

This clone was detected only a few times. V gene TRBV6-4 combines with J gene TRBJ2-7; weak D call: TRBD2 (6 bases). CDR1 is MRHNA and CDR2 is SNTAGT in the germline V gene. The CDR3 sequence is 17 residues long. Trimming shortened V by 1 base and J by 5 bases, and 21 bases separated the two germline ends. DNA for the CDR3: TGTGCCAGCAGTGACTTTACCGCTAGCGCCTCTTTCCACGAGCAGTACTTC. It is translated as CASSDFTASASFHEQYF.

This clone has just a few counts. The rearrangement uses TRBV11-3 and TRBJ1-4; TRBD1 agrees at 7 bases. J was trimmed by 11 bases and V by 5 bases; bases with no gene match: 11. CDR1 and CDR2 from the germline V gene are SGHNT and YENEEA. The CDR3 has 14 amino acids. DNA for the CDR3: TGTGCCAGCAGCCCCAGGGGGTGGAGAATTAAACTGTTTTTT. This sequence encodes CASSPRGWRIKLFF.

As regards this clone: A much bigger clone sits one base away, suggesting this may be a read error. The identical CDR3 is also encoded by other nucleotide sequences in the sample. The gene calls are TRBV7-3 and TRBJ1-1; TRBD1 is a possible D gene (5 bases). Trimming pared 4 bases from V and 1 base from J, leaving 7 bases between. Germline V gene data show CDR1 as SGHTA and CDR2 as FQGTGA. The CDR3 is 13 amino acids. The CDR3: CASSSDRNTEAFF. CDR3 DNA: TGTGCCAGCAGCTCAGACAGGAACACTGAAGCTTTCTTT.

This clone was detected ten times or more. The rearrangement links TRBV6-6 to TRBJ2-4, with D possibly TRBD1 on 6 matching bases. The germline V gene encodes CDR1 MNHNY and CDR2 SVGAGI (reference sequence). CDR3 length: 16 residues. Trimming shortened V by 2 bases and J by 0 bases, and 11 bases separated the two germline ends. This CDR3 is CASSYPGQTAKNIQYF. CDR3 bases: TGTGCCAGCAGTTACCCGGGACAAACAGCCAAAAACATTCAGTACTTC.

This clone has more than one count but fewer than ten. The chain has TRBV20-1 and TRBJ1-2; D gene uncertain. The CDR3 is made up of 11 amino acids. V was shortened by 0 bases and J by 8 bases, with 7 bases between the two germline ends. CDR1 is DFQATT and CDR2 is SNEGSKA in the germline V gene (reference sequence). For the CDR3, the DNA is TGCAGTGCTAGAGATCCTATCGGCTACACCTTC. Its protein product is CSARDPIGYTF.

This clone was counted only a few times. The chain has TRBV5-4 and TRBJ2-1; D perhaps matches TRBD2 (5 bases). Germline V gives CDR1 SGHNT, CDR2 YYREEE (reference sequence). V gave up 6 bases and J gave up 9 bases, with 13 bases separating them. The CDR3 is 12 amino acids. As DNA, the CDR3 is TGTGCCAGCAAACGGGCGAGCGGTGAGCAGTTCTTC. It is translated as CASKRASGEQFF.